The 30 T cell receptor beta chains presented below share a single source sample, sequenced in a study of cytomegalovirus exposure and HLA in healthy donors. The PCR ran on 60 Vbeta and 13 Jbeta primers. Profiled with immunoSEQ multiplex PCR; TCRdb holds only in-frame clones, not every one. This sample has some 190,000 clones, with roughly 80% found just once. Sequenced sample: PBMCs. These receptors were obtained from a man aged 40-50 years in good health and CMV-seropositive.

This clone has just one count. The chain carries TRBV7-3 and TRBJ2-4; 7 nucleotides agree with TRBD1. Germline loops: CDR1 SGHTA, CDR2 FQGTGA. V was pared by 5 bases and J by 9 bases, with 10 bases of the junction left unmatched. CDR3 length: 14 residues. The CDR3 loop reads CASSPQQGTGIQYF. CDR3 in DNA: TGTGCCAGCAGCCCTCAACAGGGGACCGGCATTCAGTACTTC.

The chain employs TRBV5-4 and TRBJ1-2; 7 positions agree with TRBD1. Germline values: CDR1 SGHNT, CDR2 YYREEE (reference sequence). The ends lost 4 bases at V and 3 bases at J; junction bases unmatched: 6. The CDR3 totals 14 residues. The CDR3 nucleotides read TGTGCCAGCAGCCAACAGGGGTTAGACTATGGCTACACCTTC. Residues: CASSQQGLDYGYTF.

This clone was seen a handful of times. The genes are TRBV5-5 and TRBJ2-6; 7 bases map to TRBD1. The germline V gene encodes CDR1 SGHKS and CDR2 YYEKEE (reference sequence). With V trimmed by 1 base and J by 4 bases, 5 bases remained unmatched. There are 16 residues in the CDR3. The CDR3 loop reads CASSLTTGMGANVLTF. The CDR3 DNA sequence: TGTGCCAGCAGCTTGACGACAGGGATGGGGGCCAACGTCCTGACTTTC.

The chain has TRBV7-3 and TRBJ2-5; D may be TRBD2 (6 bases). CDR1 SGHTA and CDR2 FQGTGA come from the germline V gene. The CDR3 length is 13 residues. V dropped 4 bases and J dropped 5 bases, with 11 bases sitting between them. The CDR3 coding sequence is TGTGCCAGCAGCTCCGGAGGGACGGAGACCCAGTACTTC. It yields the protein CASSSGGTETQYF.

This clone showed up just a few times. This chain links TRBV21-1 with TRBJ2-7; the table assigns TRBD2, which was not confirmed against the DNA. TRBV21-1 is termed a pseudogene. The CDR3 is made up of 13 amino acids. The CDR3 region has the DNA TGTGCCAGCAGCATGGACTTTTCCTACGAGCAGTACTTC. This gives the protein CASSMDFSYEQYF.

The CDR3 region has the DNA TGTGCCAGCAGCGTAGGAAGTTTCGGAGAGACCCAGTACTTC. Protein sequence: CASSVGSFGETQYF. The chain carries TRBV9 and TRBJ2-5; D is ambiguous. The germline CDR1 and CDR2 sequences are SGDLS and YYNGEE. The CDR3 runs 14 residues. Trimming cost V 0 bases and J 4 bases, with 10 bases left between them.

The CDR3: CASSYAGTNEKLFF. The CDR3 bases are TGTGCCAGCAGTTATGCAGGGACTAATGAAAAACTGTTTTTT. The gene calls are TRBV6-1 and TRBJ1-4; D possibly corresponds to TRBD1 (5 bases). CDR3 size: 14 residues. The germline gives CDR1 MNHNS, CDR2 SASEGT. V was trimmed by 5 bases and J by 2 bases, leaving 9 bases between them.

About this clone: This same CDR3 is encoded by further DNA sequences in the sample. CDR3 sequence: CASSVAGGSTDTQYF. The CDR3 DNA is TGTGCCAGCAGCGTAGCTGGCGGGAGCACAGATACGCAGTATTTT. The V gene is TRBV9, the J gene TRBJ2-3; maybe TRBD2 (5 bases). Trimming pared 0 bases from V and 0 bases from J, leaving 8 bases between. There are 15 residues in the CDR3. The germline V gene encodes CDR1 SGDLS and CDR2 YYNGEE.

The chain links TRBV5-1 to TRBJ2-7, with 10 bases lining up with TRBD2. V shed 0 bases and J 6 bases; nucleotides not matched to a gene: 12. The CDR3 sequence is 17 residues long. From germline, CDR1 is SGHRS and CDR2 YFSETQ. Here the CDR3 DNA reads TGCGCCAGCAGCTTGGCTAGCGGGGGCACGAAAAGTGGCGAGCAGTACTTC. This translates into CASSLASGGTKSGEQYF.

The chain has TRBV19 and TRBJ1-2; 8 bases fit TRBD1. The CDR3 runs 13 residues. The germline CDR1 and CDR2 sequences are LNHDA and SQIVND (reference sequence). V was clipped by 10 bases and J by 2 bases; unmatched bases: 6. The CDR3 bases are TGTGCCACCCGACAGGGGCCAAACTATGGCTACACCTTC. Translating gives CATRQGPNYGYTF.

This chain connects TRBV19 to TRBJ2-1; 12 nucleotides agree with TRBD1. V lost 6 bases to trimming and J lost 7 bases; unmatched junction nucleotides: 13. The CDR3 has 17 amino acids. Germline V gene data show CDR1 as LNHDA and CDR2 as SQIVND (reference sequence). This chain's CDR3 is CASRTVVGQGAGNEQFF. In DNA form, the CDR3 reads TGTGCCAGTAGGACAGTGGTGGGACAGGGGGCGGGTAATGAGCAGTTCTTC.

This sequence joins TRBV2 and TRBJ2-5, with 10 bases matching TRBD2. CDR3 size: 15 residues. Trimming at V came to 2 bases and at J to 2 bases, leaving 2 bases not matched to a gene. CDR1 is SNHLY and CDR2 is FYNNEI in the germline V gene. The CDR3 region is CASSESGREQETQYF. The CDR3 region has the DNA TGTGCCAGCAGTGAAAGCGGGAGGGAGCAAGAGACCCAGTACTTC.

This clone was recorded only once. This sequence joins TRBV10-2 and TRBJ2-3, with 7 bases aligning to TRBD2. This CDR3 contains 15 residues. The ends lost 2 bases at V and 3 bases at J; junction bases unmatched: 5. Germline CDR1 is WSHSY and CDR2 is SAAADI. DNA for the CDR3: TGCGCCAGCAGTGAGGCCGAGGGAGGGACAGATACGCAGTATTTT. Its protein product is CASSEAEGGTDTQYF.

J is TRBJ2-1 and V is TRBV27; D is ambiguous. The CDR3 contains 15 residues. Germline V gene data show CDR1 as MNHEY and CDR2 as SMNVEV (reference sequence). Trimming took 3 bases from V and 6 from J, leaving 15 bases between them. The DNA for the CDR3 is TGTGCCAGCAGTTTCAGGTTCACCACCCCCAATGAGCAGTTCTTC. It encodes CASSFRFTTPNEQFF.

CDR3 region: CASSSSGSYNEQFF. Here the CDR3 DNA reads TGTGCCAGTAGTAGTAGCGGGAGCTACAATGAGCAGTTCTTC. J is TRBJ2-1 and V is TRBV19; 9 bases align to TRBD2. Trimming at V came to 4 bases and at J to 3 bases, leaving 1 base not matched to a gene. Germline V lookup: CDR1 LNHDA, CDR2 SQIVND (reference sequence). This CDR3 is built from 14 residues.

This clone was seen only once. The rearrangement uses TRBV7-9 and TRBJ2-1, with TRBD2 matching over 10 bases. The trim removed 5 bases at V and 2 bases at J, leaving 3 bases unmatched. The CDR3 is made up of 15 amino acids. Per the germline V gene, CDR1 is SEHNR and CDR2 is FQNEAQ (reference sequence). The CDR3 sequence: CASSTLAGTYNEQFF. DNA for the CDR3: TGTGCCAGCAGCACACTAGCGGGGACCTACAATGAGCAGTTCTTC.

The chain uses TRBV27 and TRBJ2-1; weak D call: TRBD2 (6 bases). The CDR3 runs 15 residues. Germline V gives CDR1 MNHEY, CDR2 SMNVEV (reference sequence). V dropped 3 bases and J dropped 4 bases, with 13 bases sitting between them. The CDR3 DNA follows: TGTGCCAGCAGTTTTGGAGGGAAGACTTACAATGAGCAGTTCTTC. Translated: CASSFGGKTYNEQFF.

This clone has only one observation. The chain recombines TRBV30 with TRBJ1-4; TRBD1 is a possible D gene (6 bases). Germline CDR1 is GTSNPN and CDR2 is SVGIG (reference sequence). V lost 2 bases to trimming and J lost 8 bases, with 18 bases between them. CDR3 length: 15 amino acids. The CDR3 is CAWSSLGSGEEKLFF. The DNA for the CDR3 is TGTGCCTGGAGTTCCCTGGGGTCAGGGGAGGAAAAACTGTTTTTT.

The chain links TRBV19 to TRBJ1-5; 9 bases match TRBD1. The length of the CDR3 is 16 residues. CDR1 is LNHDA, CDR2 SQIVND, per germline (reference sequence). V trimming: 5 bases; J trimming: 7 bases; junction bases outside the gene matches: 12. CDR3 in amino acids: CASSVDSGTGRQPQHF. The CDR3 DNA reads TGTGCCAGTAGTGTCGATTCCGGGACAGGGCGGCAGCCCCAGCATTTT. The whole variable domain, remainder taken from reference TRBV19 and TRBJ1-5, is DGGITQSPKYLFRKEGQNVTLSCEQNLNHDAMYWYRQDPGQGLRLIYYSQIVNDFQKGDIAEGYSVSREKKESFPLTVTSAQKNPTAFYLCASSVDSGTGRQPQHFGDGTRLSIL.

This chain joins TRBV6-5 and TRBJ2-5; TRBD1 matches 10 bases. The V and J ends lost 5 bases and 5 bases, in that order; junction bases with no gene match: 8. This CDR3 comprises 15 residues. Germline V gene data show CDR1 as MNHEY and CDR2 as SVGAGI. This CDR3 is CASSTRDRGGETQYF. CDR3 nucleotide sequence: TGTGCCAGCAGTACCCGGGACAGGGGTGGGGAGACCCAGTACTTC.

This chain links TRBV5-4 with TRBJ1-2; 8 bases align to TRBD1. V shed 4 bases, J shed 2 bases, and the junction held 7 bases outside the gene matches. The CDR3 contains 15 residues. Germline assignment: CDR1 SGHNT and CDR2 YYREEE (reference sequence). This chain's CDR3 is CASSAATGENYGYTF. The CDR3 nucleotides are TGTGCCAGCAGCGCTGCGACAGGGGAAAACTATGGCTACACCTTC.

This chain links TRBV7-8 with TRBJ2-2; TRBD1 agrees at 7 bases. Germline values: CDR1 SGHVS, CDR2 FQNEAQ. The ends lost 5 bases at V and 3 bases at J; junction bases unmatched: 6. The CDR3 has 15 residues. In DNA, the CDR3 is TGTGCCAGCAGCCCGACAGGGAAGCACACCGGGGAGCTGTTTTTT. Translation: CASSPTGKHTGELFF.

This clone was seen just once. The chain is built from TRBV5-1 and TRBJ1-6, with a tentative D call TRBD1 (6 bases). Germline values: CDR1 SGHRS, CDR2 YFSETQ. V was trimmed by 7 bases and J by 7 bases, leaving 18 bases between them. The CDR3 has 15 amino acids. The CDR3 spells CASRKGDLGNSPLHF. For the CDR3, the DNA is TGCGCCAGCCGTAAGGGGGATTTGGGGAATTCACCCCTCCACTTT.

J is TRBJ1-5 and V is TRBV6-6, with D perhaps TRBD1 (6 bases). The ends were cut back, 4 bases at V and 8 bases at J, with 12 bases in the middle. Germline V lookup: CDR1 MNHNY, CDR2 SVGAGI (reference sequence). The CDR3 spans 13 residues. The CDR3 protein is CASSWGQLEPQHF. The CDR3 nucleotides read TGTGCCAGCAGTTGGGGGCAATTGGAGCCCCAGCATTTT.

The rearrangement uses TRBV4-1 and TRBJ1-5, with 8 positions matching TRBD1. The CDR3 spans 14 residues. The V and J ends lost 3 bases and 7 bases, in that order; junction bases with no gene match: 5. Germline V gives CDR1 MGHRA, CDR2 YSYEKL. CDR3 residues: CASSQNRGRQPQHF. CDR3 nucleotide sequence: TGCGCCAGCAGCCAGAACAGGGGGAGGCAGCCCCAGCATTTT.

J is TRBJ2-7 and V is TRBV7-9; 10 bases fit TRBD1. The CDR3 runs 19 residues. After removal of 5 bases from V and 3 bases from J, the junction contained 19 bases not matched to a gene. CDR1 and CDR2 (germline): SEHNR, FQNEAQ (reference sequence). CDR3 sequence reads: CASSRSTGGPAKLLYEQYF. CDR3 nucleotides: TGTGCCAGCAGCAGATCGACAGGGGGCCCGGCCAAGTTGCTCTACGAGCAGTACTTC.

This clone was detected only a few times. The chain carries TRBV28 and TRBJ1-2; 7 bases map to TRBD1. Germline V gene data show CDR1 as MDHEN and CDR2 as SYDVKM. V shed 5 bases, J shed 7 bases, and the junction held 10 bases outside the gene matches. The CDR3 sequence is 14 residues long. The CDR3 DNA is TGTGCCAGCAGTAACTCCGACAGGGTGGGTGGCTACACCTTC. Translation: CASSNSDRVGGYTF.

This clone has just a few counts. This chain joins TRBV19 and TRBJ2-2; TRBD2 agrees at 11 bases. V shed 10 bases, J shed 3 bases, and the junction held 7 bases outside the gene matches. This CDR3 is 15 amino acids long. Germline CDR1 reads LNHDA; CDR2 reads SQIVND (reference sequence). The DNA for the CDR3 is TGTGCCACCAGACTAGCGGGACTCTACACCGGGGAGCTGTTTTTT. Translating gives CATRLAGLYTGELFF.

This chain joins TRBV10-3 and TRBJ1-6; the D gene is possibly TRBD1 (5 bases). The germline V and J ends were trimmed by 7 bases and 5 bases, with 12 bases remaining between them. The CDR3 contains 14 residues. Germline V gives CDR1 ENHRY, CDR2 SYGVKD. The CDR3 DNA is TGTGCCATCAAACCGGGACTGAATAATTCACCCCTCCACTTT. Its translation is CAIKPGLNNSPLHF.

This CDR3 is CASSPSQGGWETQYF. The CDR3 DNA reads as TGCGCCAGCAGCCCCAGTCAGGGGGGCTGGGAGACCCAGTACTTC. V gene TRBV4-3 combines with J gene TRBJ2-5, with a weak D call TRBD1 (7 bases). Germline V gene lookup returns CDR1 LGHNA and CDR2 YSLEER. Trimming stripped 4 bases from V and 5 bases from J, with 17 bases between. The CDR3 runs to 15 residues.